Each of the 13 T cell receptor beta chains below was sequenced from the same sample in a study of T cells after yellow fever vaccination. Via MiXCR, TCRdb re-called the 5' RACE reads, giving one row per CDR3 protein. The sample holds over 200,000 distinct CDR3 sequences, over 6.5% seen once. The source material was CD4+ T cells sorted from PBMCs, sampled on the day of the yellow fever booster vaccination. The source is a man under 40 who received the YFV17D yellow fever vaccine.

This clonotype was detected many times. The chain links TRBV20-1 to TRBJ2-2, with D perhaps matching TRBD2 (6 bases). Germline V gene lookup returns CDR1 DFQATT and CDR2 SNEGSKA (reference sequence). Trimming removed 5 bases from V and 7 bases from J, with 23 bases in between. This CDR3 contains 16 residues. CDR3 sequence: CSAGRSALASHGELFF. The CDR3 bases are TGCAGTGCTGGACGTAGCGCCCTAGCGTCCCACGGGGAGCTGTTTTTT.

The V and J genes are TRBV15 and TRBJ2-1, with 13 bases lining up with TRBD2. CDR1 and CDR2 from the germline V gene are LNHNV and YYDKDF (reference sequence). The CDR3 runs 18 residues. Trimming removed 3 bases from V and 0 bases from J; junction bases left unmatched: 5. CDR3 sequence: CATSRPTSGGDSYNEQFF. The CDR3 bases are TGTGCCACCAGCAGGCCTACTAGCGGGGGGGACTCCTACAATGAGCAGTTCTTC.

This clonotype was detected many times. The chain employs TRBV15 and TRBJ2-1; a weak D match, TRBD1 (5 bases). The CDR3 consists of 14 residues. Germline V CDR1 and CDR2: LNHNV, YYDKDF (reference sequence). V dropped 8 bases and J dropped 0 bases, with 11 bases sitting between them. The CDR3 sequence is CATGQGASYNEQFF. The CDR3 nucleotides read TGTGCCACCGGGCAGGGTGCCTCCTACAATGAGCAGTTCTTC.

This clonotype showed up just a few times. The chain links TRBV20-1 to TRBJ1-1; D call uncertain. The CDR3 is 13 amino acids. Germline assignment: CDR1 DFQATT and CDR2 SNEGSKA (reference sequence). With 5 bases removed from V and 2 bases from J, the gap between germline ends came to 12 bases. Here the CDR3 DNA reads TGCAGTGCTGGGAGGTCTGAAAACACTGAAGCTTTCTTT. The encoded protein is CSAGRSENTEAFF.

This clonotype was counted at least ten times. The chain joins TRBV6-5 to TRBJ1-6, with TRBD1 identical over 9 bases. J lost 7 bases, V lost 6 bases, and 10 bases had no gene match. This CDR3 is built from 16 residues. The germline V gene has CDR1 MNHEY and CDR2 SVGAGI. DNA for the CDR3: TGTGCCAGCAGCCCCGGACAGGGGTCAAGGAATTCACCCCTCCACTTT. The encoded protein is CASSPGQGSRNSPLHF.

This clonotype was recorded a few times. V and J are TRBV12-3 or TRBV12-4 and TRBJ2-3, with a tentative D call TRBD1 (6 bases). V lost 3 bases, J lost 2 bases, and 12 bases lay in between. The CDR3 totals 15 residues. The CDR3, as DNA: TGTGCCAGCAGTTTTACAGGGTCCCCCACAGATACGCAGTATTTT. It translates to CASSFTGSPTDTQYF.

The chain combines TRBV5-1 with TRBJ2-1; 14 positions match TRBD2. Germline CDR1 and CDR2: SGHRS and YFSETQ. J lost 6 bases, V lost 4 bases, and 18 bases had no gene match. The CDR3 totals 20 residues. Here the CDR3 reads CASSPVPPGLAGVDGNEQFF. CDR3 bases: TGCGCCAGCAGCCCGGTCCCTCCGGGACTAGCGGGAGTTGACGGCAATGAGCAGTTCTTC.

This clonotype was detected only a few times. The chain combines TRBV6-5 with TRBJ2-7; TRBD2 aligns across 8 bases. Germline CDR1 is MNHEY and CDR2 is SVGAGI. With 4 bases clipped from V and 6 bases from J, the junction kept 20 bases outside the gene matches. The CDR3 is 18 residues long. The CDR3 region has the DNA TGTGCCAGCAGTTCCCGTGGTAGCGGGATATCTTCCATGGGCGAGCAGTACTTC. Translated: CASSSRGSGISSMGEQYF.

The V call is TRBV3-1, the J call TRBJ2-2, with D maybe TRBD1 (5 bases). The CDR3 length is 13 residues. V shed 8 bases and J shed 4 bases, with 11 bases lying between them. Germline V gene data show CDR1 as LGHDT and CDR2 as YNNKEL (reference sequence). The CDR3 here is CASRRDTTGELFF. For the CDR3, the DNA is TGTGCCAGCCGCAGGGATACCACCGGGGAGCTGTTTTTT.

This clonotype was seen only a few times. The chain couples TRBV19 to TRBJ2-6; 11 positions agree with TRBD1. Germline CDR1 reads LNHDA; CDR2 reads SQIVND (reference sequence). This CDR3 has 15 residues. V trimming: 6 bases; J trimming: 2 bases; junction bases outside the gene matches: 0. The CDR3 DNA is TGTGCCAGTAGGGGACAGGGGGCTGGGGCCAACGTCCTGACTTTC. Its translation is CASRGQGAGANVLTF. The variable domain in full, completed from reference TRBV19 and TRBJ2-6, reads DGGITQSPKYLFRKEGQNVTLSCEQNLNHDAMYWYRQDPGQGLRLIYYSQIVNDFQKGDIAEGYSVSREKKESFPLTVTSAQKNPTAFYLCASRGQGAGANVLTFGAGSRLTVL.

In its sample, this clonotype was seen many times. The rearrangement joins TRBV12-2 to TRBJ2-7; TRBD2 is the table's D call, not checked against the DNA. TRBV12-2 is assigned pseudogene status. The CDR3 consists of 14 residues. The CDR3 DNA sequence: TGTGCAAGTCGCCCATCCGGGACTAGCTACGAGCAGTACTTC. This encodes CASRPSGTSYEQYF.

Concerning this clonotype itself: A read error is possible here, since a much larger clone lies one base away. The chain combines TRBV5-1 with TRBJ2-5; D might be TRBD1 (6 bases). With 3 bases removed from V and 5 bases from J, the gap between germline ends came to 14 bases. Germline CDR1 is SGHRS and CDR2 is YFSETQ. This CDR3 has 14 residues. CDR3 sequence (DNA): TGCGCCAGCAGCTATGGGACAACTCACGAGACCCAGTACTTC. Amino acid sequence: CASSYGTTHETQYF. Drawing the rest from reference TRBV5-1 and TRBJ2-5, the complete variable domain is KAGVTQTPRYLIKTRGQQVTLSCSPISGHRSVSWYQQTPGQGLQFLFEYFSETQRNKGNFPGRFSGRQFSNSRSEMNVSTLELGDSALYLCASSYGTTHETQYFGPGTRLLVL.

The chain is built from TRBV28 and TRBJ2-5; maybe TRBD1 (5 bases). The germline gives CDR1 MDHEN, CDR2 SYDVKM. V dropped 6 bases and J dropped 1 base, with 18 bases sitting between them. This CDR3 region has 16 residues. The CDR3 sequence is CASRRCVKGIQETQYF. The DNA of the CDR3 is TGTGCCAGCAGGAGATGTGTCAAGGGGATCCAAGAGACCCAGTACTTC.